The T cell receptor beta chain under discussion was sequenced for a study of cytomegalovirus exposure and HLA in healthy donors. Sequenced by immunoSEQ multiplex PCR; TCRdb stores in-frame clones only, minus some. The data hold approximately 170,000 clones, with approximately 81% observed a single time. Material for sequencing was PBMCs. The TCR comes from a man under 40 in good health and CMV-seropositive.

CDR3 bases: TGTGCCAGTAGTTCCGCCCAGGGAAACATTCAGTACTTC. Protein sequence: CASSSAQGNIQYF. The chain uses TRBV19 and TRBJ2-4; D might be TRBD1 (5 bases). This CDR3 contains 13 residues. V shed 5 bases and J shed 6 bases, with 11 bases lying between them. Germline CDR1 is LNHDA and CDR2 is SQIVND (reference sequence).